Each of the 32 T cell receptor beta chains below was sequenced from the same sample in a study of cytomegalovirus exposure and HLA in healthy donors. The PCR employed 60 Vbeta primers together with 13 Jbeta primers. Sequencing was performed with immunoSEQ multiplex PCR; in TCRdb, only in-frame clones are kept and a portion is missing. This table holds 55,000 to 80,000 clones, around 67% found once. Specimen: PBMCs. These receptors were taken from a woman aged 25-40 years in good health and CMV-seronegative.

V usage is TRBV27 and J usage is TRBJ2-7; 9 bases match TRBD1. CDR3 length: 17 residues. Trimming removed 4 bases from V and 5 bases from J; junction bases left unmatched: 15. CDR1 is MNHEY and CDR2 is SMNVEV in the germline V gene (reference sequence). CDR3 DNA: TGTGCCAGCAGTTCATCTTGGGGCGGAGGACAGGGGAACGAGCAGTACTTC. Amino acids: CASSSSWGGGQGNEQYF.

This clone was counted only a few times. The rearrangement uses TRBV10-3 and TRBJ2-7, with D possibly matching TRBD1 (6 bases). Looked up from germline, CDR1 is ENHRY and CDR2 is SYGVKD. Trimming shortened V by 6 bases and J by 0 bases, and 15 bases separated the two germline ends. The CDR3 totals 15 residues. The chain's CDR3 is CAIRPSTQGSYEQYF. In DNA, the CDR3 is TGTGCCATCAGGCCGTCCACACAGGGCTCCTACGAGCAGTACTTC.

The chain uses TRBV5-4 and TRBJ2-5, with D hard to call. The V end was cut by 2 bases, the J end by 0 bases, with 11 bases between. Germline V gene lookup returns CDR1 SGHNT and CDR2 YYREEE (reference sequence). CDR3 length equals 15 residues. The CDR3 DNA sequence: TGTGCCAGCAGCTTAGAGTACGGGTACCAAGAGACCCAGTACTTC. Its translation is CASSLEYGYQETQYF.

This chain joins TRBV6-1 and TRBJ2-7, with D possibly matching TRBD1 (5 bases). The CDR3 contains 13 residues. V was trimmed by 8 bases and J by 4 bases, leaving 15 bases between them. Germline CDR1 MNHNS, CDR2 SASEGT. Here the CDR3 DNA reads TGTGCCAGCGCCAGGGAATCTGCTTACGAGCAGTACTTC. Translation: CASARESAYEQYF.

V gene TRBV12-5 combines with J gene TRBJ1-2; 11 nucleotides agree with TRBD1. The germline CDR1 and CDR2 sequences are LGHNT and FRNRAP. This CDR3 region has 14 residues. V shed 5 bases and J 7 bases; nucleotides not matched to a gene: 6. CDR3 sequence (DNA): TGTGCTAGTGGTCCGGGACAGGGGGTATCTGGCTACACCTTC. Protein sequence: CASGPGQGVSGYTF. Based on the CDR3 plus reference TRBV12-5 and TRBJ1-2, the full variable domain is DARVTQTPRHKVTEMGQEVTMRCQPILGHNTVFWYRQTMMQGLELLAYFRNRAPLDDSGMPKDRFSAEMPDATLATLKIQPSEPRDSAVYFCASGPGQGVSGYTFGSGTRLTVV.

V is TRBV4-1 and J is TRBJ1-2; no clear D. Germline-derived CDR1 and CDR2 are MGHRA and YSYEKL. V shed 0 bases and J shed 4 bases, with 12 bases lying between them. The CDR3 is 15 residues long. This chain's CDR3 is CASSQDRGAGYGYTF. CDR3 in DNA: TGCGCCAGCAGCCAAGATAGAGGTGCTGGCTATGGCTACACCTTC.

The chain has TRBV7-2 and TRBJ1-2; 7 nucleotides align to TRBD1. CDR1 SGHTA and CDR2 FQGNSA come from the germline V gene. V lost 4 bases, J lost 4 bases, and 6 bases stayed unmatched. The CDR3 totals 14 residues. The CDR3 spells CASSSSRDSYGYTF. The CDR3 nucleotides are TGTGCCAGCAGCTCTTCCCGGGACAGCTATGGCTACACCTTC.

The chain uses TRBV15 and TRBJ1-1, with 9 bases matching TRBD1. Germline V CDR1 and CDR2: LNHNV, YYDKDF (reference sequence). J lost 10 bases, V lost 5 bases, and 11 bases had no gene match. CDR3 size: 14 residues. The CDR3 DNA is TGTGCCACCAGCGACTCCTGGACAGGGGATCGAGCTTTCTTT. Translating gives CATSDSWTGDRAFF.

This clone was seen only a few times. The chain employs TRBV6-5 and TRBJ1-1; D not resolved. V was shortened by 2 bases and J by 0 bases, with 10 bases between the two germline ends. Germline CDR1 is MNHEY and CDR2 is SVGAGI. CDR3 size: 15 residues. The CDR3 is CASSYEGGLNTEAFF. CDR3 bases: TGTGCCAGCAGTTACGAGGGAGGGCTGAACACTGAAGCTTTCTTT.

The chain joins TRBV5-4 to TRBJ1-1, with 7 bases identical to TRBD1. This CDR3 is built from 13 residues. Germline CDR1 SGHNT, CDR2 YYREEE (reference sequence). V shed 5 bases, J shed 4 bases, and the junction held 5 bases outside the gene matches. CDR3 bases: TGTGCCAGCAGGTTCTACAGGGGCACTGAAGCTTTCTTT. Translating gives CASRFYRGTEAFF. Drawing the rest from reference TRBV5-4 and TRBJ1-1, the complete variable domain is ETGVTQSPTHLIKTRGQQVTLRCSSQSGHNTVSWYQQALGQGPQFIFQYYREEENGRGNFPPRFSGLQFPNYSSELNVNALELDDSALYLCASRFYRGTEAFFGQGTRLTVV.

The chain is built from TRBV19 and TRBJ2-1; a possible D gene is TRBD2 (7 bases). The V end lost 5 bases, the J end lost 7 bases, and 12 bases lay between the germline ends. Germline CDR1 LNHDA, CDR2 SQIVND (reference sequence). This CDR3 is 13 amino acids long. Here the CDR3 reads CASSEGGPNEQFF. The CDR3 DNA reads as TGTGCCAGTAGTGAGGGGGGGCCTAATGAGCAGTTCTTC.

This clone was found a few times. The gene calls are TRBV5-1 and TRBJ2-5, with unresolved D. CDR3 length equals 14 residues. Germline CDR1 reads SGHRS; CDR2 reads YFSETQ. V dropped 0 bases and J dropped 3 bases, with 9 bases sitting between them. The CDR3 spells CASSLVQQEETQYF. The CDR3 coding sequence is TGCGCCAGCAGCTTGGTACAGCAAGAAGAGACCCAGTACTTC.

This sequence joins TRBV10-3 and TRBJ1-2; 9 positions match TRBD1. Germline-derived CDR1 and CDR2 are ENHRY and SYGVKD. Trimming at V came to 2 bases and at J to 7 bases, leaving 11 bases not matched to a gene. The CDR3 sequence is 16 residues long. For the CDR3, the DNA is TGTGCCATCAGTGAGCCGGGACAGGGTGGGGCTGGTGGCTACACCTTC. Translating it yields CAISEPGQGGAGGYTF.

This clone has a handful of counts. This chain links TRBV11-2 with TRBJ2-7; 11 bases map to TRBD2. With 1 base clipped from V and 0 bases from J, the junction kept 5 bases outside the gene matches. Germline assignment: CDR1 SGHAT and CDR2 FQNNGV. The CDR3 contains 17 residues. This CDR3 is CASSLASGGLSSYEQYF. For the CDR3, the DNA is TGTGCCAGCAGCTTAGCTAGCGGGGGGCTCAGCTCCTACGAGCAGTACTTC.

This chain links TRBV28 with TRBJ2-2; 7 bases map to TRBD1. This CDR3 spans 15 amino acids. Germline CDR1 and CDR2: MDHEN and SYDVKM. Trimming at V came to 2 bases and at J to 4 bases, leaving 4 bases not matched to a gene. The CDR3 sequence: CASSLNPGGTGELFF. In DNA form, the CDR3 reads TGTGCCAGCAGTTTAAATCCAGGGGGCACCGGGGAGCTGTTTTTT.

The chain joins TRBV19 to TRBJ2-7, with a tentative D call TRBD1 (6 bases). Germline CDR1 is LNHDA and CDR2 is SQIVND (reference sequence). V dropped 5 bases and J dropped 2 bases, with 19 bases sitting between them. CDR3 length equals 16 residues. DNA for the CDR3: TGTGCCAGTAGTGTCCGGCCCGGGACACCCACCTACGAGCAGTACTTC. Translation: CASSVRPGTPTYEQYF.

The chain is built from TRBV2 and TRBJ1-4; D unresolved. The CDR3 contains 14 residues. Germline assignment: CDR1 SNHLY and CDR2 FYNNEI. V lost 7 bases, J lost 0 bases, and 9 bases lay in between. This CDR3 is CASNLLSTNEKLFF. The CDR3 DNA is TGTGCCAGCAATCTACTTTCAACTAATGAAAAACTGTTTTTT.

This rearrangement joins TRBV19 to TRBJ1-6; D might be TRBD1 (5 bases). V gave up 3 bases and J gave up 6 bases, with 18 bases separating them. Germline assignment: CDR1 LNHDA and CDR2 SQIVND (reference sequence). The CDR3 loop spans 17 amino acids. CDR3 residues: CASSIDSFEVSNSPLHF. The CDR3 region has the DNA TGTGCCAGTAGTATCGACAGTTTCGAGGTATCTAATTCACCCCTCCACTTT.

The V call is TRBV19, the J call TRBJ1-5; D is perhaps TRBD1 (5 bases). V was clipped by 9 bases and J by 4 bases, with 13 bases between them. The CDR3 covers 13 residues. Germline V CDR1 and CDR2: LNHDA, SQIVND (reference sequence). CDR3 in amino acids: CASRSPGNQPQHF. In DNA, the CDR3 is TGTGCCAGCAGAAGTCCAGGGAATCAGCCCCAGCATTTT.

V is TRBV6-5 and J is TRBJ2-1; 10 nucleotides match TRBD2. The trim removed 8 bases at V and 10 bases at J, leaving 2 bases unmatched. Germline lookup yields CDR1 MNHEY and CDR2 SVGAGI. The CDR3 contains 11 residues. The CDR3 is CASHSGGEQFF. The CDR3 DNA follows: TGTGCCAGCCATAGCGGGGGGGAGCAGTTCTTC.

This chain joins TRBV5-4 and TRBJ1-3, with D perhaps TRBD1 (6 bases). CDR3 length: 14 residues. The V end lost 5 bases, the J end lost 4 bases, and 13 bases lay between the germline ends. Germline CDR1 reads SGHNT; CDR2 reads YYREEE (reference sequence). The CDR3 bases are TGTGCCAGCAGTCCAGGGGTAGGAGGAAACACCATATATTTT. Residues: CASSPGVGGNTIYF.

The rearrangement uses TRBV19 and TRBJ2-2; 7 bases map to TRBD1. V shed 9 bases, J shed 1 base, and the junction held 5 bases outside the gene matches. Germline CDR1 is LNHDA and CDR2 is SQIVND (reference sequence). This CDR3 region has 14 residues. The CDR3 spells CASRQGVNTGELFF. CDR3 coding DNA: TGTGCCAGCCGACAGGGAGTGAACACCGGGGAGCTGTTTTTT.

The chain is built from TRBV9 and TRBJ2-2, with D tentatively TRBD1 (5 bases). Germline V gives CDR1 SGDLS, CDR2 YYNGEE. The V end was cut by 0 bases, the J end by 5 bases, with 11 bases between. CDR3 length: 15 residues. CDR3 bases: TGTGCCAGCAGCGTAGGCACAGGAGATACCGGGGAGCTGTTTTTT. Translation: CASSVGTGDTGELFF.

The chain carries TRBV4-3 and TRBJ1-5, with D perhaps TRBD1 (5 bases). Germline CDR1 LGHNA, CDR2 YSLEER. This CDR3 spans 13 amino acids. Trimming shortened V by 0 bases and J by 7 bases, and 7 bases separated the two germline ends. This CDR3 is CASSQDRGQPQHF. CDR3 coding DNA: TGCGCCAGCAGCCAAGATAGGGGACAGCCCCAGCATTTT.

The chain joins TRBV5-1 to TRBJ2-3; D may be TRBD2 (6 bases). The V end was cut by 0 bases, the J end by 0 bases, with 11 bases between. The V gene's germline CDR1 is SGHRS and CDR2 YFSETQ. The CDR3 is 16 residues long. The CDR3 protein is CASSLAYGTSTDTQYF. The CDR3 nucleotides read TGCGCCAGCAGCTTGGCGTACGGGACTAGCACAGATACGCAGTATTTT.

This sequence joins TRBV5-1 and TRBJ2-6; no clear D gene. Trimming pared 0 bases from V and 0 bases from J, leaving 7 bases between. The CDR3 runs to 16 residues. The V gene's germline CDR1 is SGHRS and CDR2 YFSETQ. CDR3 loop: CASSLEQISGANVLTF. For the CDR3, the DNA is TGCGCCAGCAGCTTGGAACAGATCTCTGGGGCCAACGTCCTGACTTTC.

This clone has more than one count but fewer than ten. The chain has TRBV2 and TRBJ1-2; 9 positions match TRBD1. The length of the CDR3 is 13 residues. The germline V gene has CDR1 SNHLY and CDR2 FYNNEI. The V gene end was trimmed by 5 bases and the J gene end by 4 bases; junction bases not matched to a gene: 2. CDR3 sequence reads: CASSPDRGYGYTF. Written as DNA, the CDR3 is TGTGCCAGCAGTCCGGACAGGGGCTATGGCTACACCTTC.

This clone has a handful of counts. The CDR3 region is CASSAWESSYNEQFF. DNA for the CDR3: TGTGCCAGCAGCGCGTGGGAGAGCTCCTACAATGAGCAGTTCTTC. V and J are TRBV9 and TRBJ2-1; possibly TRBD2 for D (5 bases). V was trimmed by 3 bases and J by 0 bases, leaving 10 bases between them. Germline CDR1 SGDLS, CDR2 YYNGEE. CDR3 length equals 15 residues.

Concerning this clone: The junction shows a germline mismatch at one end, possibly a read error. The chain recombines TRBV19 with TRBJ1-4; D is possibly TRBD1 (6 bases). CDR3 length: 9 amino acids. Germline loops: CDR1 LNHDA, CDR2 SQIVND (reference sequence). The CDR3 nucleotides read TGTGCCAGTAAGGGCGGGGGGGCATTT. Translated: CASKGGGAF.

The chain employs TRBV5-6 and TRBJ1-1, with a weak D call TRBD1 (5 bases). V was clipped by 0 bases and J by 5 bases, with 14 bases between them. CDR1 and CDR2 (germline): SGHDT, YYEEEE. The CDR3 sequence is 15 residues long. The DNA of the CDR3 is TGTGCCAGCAGCTTGGTCCAGGGTTCTTCGACTGAAGCTTTCTTT. This gives the protein CASSLVQGSSTEAFF.

This chain joins TRBV11-2 and TRBJ1-4; 7 bases agree with TRBD1. This CDR3 has 15 amino acids. Looked up from germline, CDR1 is SGHAT and CDR2 is FQNNGV. The J segment lost 5 bases and the V segment lost 3 bases, leaving 6 bases of the junction unmatched. The CDR3 DNA reads TGTGCCAGCAGCTTGAGGGGGACAGAGAATGAAAAACTGTTTTTT. Residues: CASSLRGTENEKLFF.

The chain has TRBV2 and TRBJ1-2; D may be TRBD1 (5 bases). Trimming removed 4 bases from V and 5 bases from J, with 11 bases in between. The CDR3 extends over 13 amino acids. The V gene's germline CDR1 is SNHLY and CDR2 FYNNEI. Here the CDR3 reads CASSVRDGYGYTF. The CDR3 coding sequence is TGTGCCAGCAGTGTGCGGGACGGTTATGGCTACACCTTC.